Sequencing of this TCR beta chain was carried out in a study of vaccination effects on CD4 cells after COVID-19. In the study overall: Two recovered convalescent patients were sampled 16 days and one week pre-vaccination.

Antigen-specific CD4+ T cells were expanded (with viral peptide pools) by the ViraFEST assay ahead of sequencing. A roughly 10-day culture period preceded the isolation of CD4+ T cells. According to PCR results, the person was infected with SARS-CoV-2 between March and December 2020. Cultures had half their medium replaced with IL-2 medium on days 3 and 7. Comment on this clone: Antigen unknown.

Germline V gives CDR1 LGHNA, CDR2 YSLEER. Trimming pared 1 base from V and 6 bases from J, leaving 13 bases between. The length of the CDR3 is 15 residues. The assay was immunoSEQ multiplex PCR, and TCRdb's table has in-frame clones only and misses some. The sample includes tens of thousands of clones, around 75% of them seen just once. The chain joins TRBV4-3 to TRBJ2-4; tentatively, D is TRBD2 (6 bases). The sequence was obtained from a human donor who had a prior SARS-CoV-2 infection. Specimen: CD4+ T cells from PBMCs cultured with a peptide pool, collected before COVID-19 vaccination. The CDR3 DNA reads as TGCGCCAGCAGCCAAGGAGCCGGGAGAGGAAACATTCAGTACTTC. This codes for CASSQGAGRGNIQYF.